Below, 6 T cell receptor beta chains from the same sample are listed, as sequenced in a study of Ad26.COV2.S vaccination and SARS-CoV-2 variants. Specified treatment: some 20 received Ad26.COV2.S at low or high dose, single or two shots; 5 received placebo; per-sample allocation not given. Sample collection was performed on day 63 after the first vaccine or placebo injection. TCRdb's copy holds only in-frame clones and misses some; the assay was immunoSEQ multiplex PCR. This table has approximately 420,000 clones, 88% appearing once. Sample: peripheral blood, taken in a trial of Ad26.COV2.S vaccine versus placebo. These TCRs come from a person between 18 and 59 years old who received the Ad26.COV2.S COVID-19 vaccine or a placebo.

The chain links TRBV27 to TRBJ2-1; a weak D match, TRBD2 (5 bases). V was pared by 3 bases and J by 1 base, with 7 bases between. The CDR3 sequence is 14 residues long. Germline V gene sequence: CDR1 MNHEY, CDR2 SMNVEV (reference sequence). CDR3 in DNA: TGTGCCAGCAGTTTTCTAGCTTCCTACAATGAGCAGTTCTTC. This encodes CASSFLASYNEQFF.

For this clone: A much larger clone lies one base from this, so it may be a read error. The gene calls are TRBV19 and TRBJ1-1; D call uncertain. The length of the CDR3 is 13 residues. Looked up from germline, CDR1 is LNHDA and CDR2 is SQIVND (reference sequence). V was shortened by 3 bases and J by 0 bases, with 5 bases between the two germline ends. The CDR3 region is CASSIEMNTEAFF. DNA of the CDR3: TGTGCCAGTAGTATCGAGATGAACACTGAAGCTTTCTTT.

This rearrangement joins TRBV19 to TRBJ1-3; tentative D call: TRBD1 (6 bases). This CDR3 is 16 amino acids long. The V and J ends lost 6 bases and 0 bases respectively, with 15 bases between them. CDR1 is LNHDA and CDR2 is SQIVND in the germline V gene (reference sequence). The CDR3 nucleotides read TGTGCCAGTAGAAGGCGACAGGACTACTCTGGAAACACCATATATTTT. Amino acids: CASRRRQDYSGNTIYF. Full variable domain (missing parts from reference TRBV19 and TRBJ1-3): DGGITQSPKYLFRKEGQNVTLSCEQNLNHDAMYWYRQDPGQGLRLIYYSQIVNDFQKGDIAEGYSVSREKKESFPLTVTSAQKNPTAFYLCASRRRQDYSGNTIYFGEGSWLTVV.

The chain uses TRBV23-1 and TRBJ2-7; the match to TRBD1 covers 10 bases. TRBV23-1 is classed as an ORF, of uncertain function. This CDR3 spans 15 amino acids. After removal of 3 bases from V and 2 bases from J, the junction contained 4 bases not matched to a gene. The CDR3 DNA sequence: TGCGCCAGCAGTCACCCCGGACAGGGGGCCTACGAGCAGTACTTC. This translates into CASSHPGQGAYEQYF.

This sequence joins TRBV4-3 and TRBJ1-1; 7 bases agree with TRBD1. Per germline, CDR1 LGHNA and CDR2 YSLEER. Trimming cost V 4 bases and J 0 bases; bases outside gene matches: 5. CDR3 length: 15 residues. Here the CDR3 DNA reads TGCGCCAGCAGCCGGAGGGGGCTCATGAACACTGAAGCTTTCTTT. This encodes CASSRRGLMNTEAFF.

The chain uses TRBV19 and TRBJ2-7; TRBD1 aligns across 7 bases. The CDR3 runs 13 residues. Germline loops: CDR1 LNHDA, CDR2 SQIVND (reference sequence). The J segment lost 2 bases and the V segment lost 3 bases, leaving 1 base of the junction unmatched. The CDR3 spells CASSMGQPYEQYF. CDR3 nucleotide sequence: TGTGCCAGTAGTATGGGACAGCCCTACGAGCAGTACTTC. The variable domain in full, with the rest retrieved from reference TRBV19 and TRBJ2-7, is DGGITQSPKYLFRKEGQNVTLSCEQNLNHDAMYWYRQDPGQGLRLIYYSQIVNDFQKGDIAEGYSVSREKKESFPLTVTSAQKNPTAFYLCASSMGQPYEQYFGPGTRLTVT.